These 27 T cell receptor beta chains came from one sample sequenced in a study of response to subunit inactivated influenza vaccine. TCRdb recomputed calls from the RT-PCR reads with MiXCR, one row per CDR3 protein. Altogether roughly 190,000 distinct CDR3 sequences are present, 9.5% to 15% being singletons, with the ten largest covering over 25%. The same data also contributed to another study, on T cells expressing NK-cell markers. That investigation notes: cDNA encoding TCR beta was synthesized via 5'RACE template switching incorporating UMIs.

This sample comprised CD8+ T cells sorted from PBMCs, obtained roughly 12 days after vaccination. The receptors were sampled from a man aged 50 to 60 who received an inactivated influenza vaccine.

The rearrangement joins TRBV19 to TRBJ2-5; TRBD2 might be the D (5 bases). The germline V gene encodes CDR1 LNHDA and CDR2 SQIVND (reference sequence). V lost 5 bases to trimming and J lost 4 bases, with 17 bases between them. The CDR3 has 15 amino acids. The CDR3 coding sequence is TGTGCCAGTAGTGGCTACAGCGCGGGCGGAGAGACCCAGTACTTC. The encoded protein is CASSGYSAGGETQYF.

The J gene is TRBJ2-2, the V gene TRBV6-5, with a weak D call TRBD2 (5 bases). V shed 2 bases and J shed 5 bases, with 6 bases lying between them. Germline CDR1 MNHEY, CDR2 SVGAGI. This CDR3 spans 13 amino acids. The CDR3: CASSYRDTGELFF. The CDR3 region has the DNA TGTGCCAGCAGTTACCGGGATACCGGGGAGCTGTTTTTT.

The CDR3 DNA sequence: TGTGCCAGCAGCCAAGTGATTCGCCCGAGGACTAGCAACTCTGGGGCCAACGTCCTGACTTTC. It specifies CASSQVIRPRTSNSGANVLTF. The J gene is TRBJ2-6, the V gene TRBV3-1; TRBD2 matches 8 bases. Per the germline V gene, CDR1 is LGHDT and CDR2 is YNNKEL (reference sequence). The V segment lost 1 base and the J segment 0 bases; nucleotides outside the gene matches: 14. The CDR3 spans 21 residues.

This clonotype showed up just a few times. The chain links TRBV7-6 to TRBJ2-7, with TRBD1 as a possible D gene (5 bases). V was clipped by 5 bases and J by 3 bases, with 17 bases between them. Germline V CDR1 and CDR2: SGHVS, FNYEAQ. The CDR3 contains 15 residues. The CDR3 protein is CASSLGMGRGYEQYF. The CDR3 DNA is TGTGCCAGCAGCCTCGGCATGGGGCGAGGCTACGAGCAGTACTTC.

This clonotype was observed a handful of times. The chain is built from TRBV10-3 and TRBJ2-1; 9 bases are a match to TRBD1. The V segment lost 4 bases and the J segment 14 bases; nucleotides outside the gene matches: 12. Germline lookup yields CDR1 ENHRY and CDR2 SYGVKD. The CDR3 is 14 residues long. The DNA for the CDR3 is TGTGCCATCAGTGGGGACAGGGACCCCGTGGGAAAGTTCTTC. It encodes CAISGDRDPVGKFF.

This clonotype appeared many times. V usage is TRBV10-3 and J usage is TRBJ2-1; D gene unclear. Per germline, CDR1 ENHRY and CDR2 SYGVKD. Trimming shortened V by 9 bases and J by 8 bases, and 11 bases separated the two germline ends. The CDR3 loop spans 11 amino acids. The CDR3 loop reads CAIAATDEQFF. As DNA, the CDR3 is TGTGCCATTGCGGCTACAGATGAGCAGTTCTTC.

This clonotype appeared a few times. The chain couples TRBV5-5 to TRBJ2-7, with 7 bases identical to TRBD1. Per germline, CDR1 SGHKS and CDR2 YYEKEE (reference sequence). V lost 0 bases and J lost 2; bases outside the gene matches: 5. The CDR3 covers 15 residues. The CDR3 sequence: CASSLAQGVAYEQYF. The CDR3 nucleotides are TGTGCCAGCAGCTTGGCGCAGGGGGTGGCCTACGAGCAGTACTTC.

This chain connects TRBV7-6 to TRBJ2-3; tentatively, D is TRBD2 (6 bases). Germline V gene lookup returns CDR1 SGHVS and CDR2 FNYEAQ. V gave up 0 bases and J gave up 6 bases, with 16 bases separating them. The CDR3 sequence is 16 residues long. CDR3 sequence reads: CASSLAGGMGVDTQYF. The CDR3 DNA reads TGTGCCAGCAGCTTAGCTGGGGGGATGGGGGTGGATACGCAGTATTTT.

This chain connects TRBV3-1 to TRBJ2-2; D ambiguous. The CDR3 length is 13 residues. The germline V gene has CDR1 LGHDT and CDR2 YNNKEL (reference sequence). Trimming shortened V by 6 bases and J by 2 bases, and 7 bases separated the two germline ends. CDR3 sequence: CASRPTNTGELFF. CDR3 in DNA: TGTGCCAGCAGACCAACAAACACCGGGGAGCTGTTTTTT.

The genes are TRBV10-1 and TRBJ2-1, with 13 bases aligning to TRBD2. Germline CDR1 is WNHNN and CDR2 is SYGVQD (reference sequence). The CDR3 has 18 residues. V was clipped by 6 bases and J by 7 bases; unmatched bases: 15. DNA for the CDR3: TGCGCCAGCAGCGGGGAAGGGACTAGCGGGATTCTGTTGAATGAGCAGTTCTTC. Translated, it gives CASSGEGTSGILLNEQFF.

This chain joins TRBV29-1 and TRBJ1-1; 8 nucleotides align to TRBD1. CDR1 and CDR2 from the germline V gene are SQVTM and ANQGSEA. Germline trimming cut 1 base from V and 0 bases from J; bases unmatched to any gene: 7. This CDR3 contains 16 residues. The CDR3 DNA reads TGCAGCGTTGAAGCGGGACCAGGGGGCTTGAACACTGAAGCTTTCTTT. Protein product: CSVEAGPGGLNTEAFF.

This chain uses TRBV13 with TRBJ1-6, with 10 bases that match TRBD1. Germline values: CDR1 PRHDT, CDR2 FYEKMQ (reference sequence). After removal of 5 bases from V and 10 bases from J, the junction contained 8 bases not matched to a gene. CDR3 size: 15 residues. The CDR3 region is CASSAGTGVGSPLHF. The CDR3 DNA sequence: TGTGCCAGCAGCGCCGGGACAGGGGTTGGGTCACCCCTCCACTTT.

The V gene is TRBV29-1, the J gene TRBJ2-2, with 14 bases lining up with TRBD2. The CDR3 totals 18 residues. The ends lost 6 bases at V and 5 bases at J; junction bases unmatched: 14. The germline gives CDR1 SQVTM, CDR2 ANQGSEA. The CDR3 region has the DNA TGCAGCGTAGCATCCCCGGGACTAGCGGGAGATGGGACCGGGGAGCTGTTTTTT. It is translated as CSVASPGLAGDGTGELFF.

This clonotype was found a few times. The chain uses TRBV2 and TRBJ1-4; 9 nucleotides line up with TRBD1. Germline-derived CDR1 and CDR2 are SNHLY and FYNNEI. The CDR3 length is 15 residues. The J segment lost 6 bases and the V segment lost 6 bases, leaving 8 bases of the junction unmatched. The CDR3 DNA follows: TGTGCCAGCAGGGGTAACAGGGGGCCGCATGAAAAACTGTTTTTT. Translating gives CASRGNRGPHEKLFF.

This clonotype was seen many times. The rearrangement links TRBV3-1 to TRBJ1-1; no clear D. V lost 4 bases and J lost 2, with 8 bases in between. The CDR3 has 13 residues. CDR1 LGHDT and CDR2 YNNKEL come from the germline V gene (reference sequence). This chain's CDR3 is CASSPSFNTEAFF. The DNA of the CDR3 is TGTGCCAGCAGCCCCTCCTTTAACACTGAAGCTTTCTTT.

The DNA of the CDR3 is TGTGCCAGCAGCTTCGGGCCGACAAACACAGATACGCAGTATTTT. It yields the protein CASSFGPTNTDTQYF. This sequence joins TRBV7-8 and TRBJ2-3; D gene ambiguous. Trimming left V 3 bases short and J 2 bases short, with 12 bases between. CDR1 SGHVS and CDR2 FQNEAQ come from the germline V gene. CDR3 length equals 15 residues.

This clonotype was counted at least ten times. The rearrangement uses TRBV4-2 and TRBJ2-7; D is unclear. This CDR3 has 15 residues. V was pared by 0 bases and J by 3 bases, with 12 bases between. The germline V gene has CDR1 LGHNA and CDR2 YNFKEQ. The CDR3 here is CASSQDFDGYYEQYF. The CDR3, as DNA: TGTGCCAGCAGCCAAGATTTTGACGGCTACTACGAGCAGTACTTC.

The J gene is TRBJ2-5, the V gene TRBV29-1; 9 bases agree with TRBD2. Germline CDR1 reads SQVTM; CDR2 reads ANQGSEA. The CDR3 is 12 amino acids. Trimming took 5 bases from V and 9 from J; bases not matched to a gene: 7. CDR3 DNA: TGCAGCGTTTTGCGGGAGGGAGGAGCCCAGTACTTC. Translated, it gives CSVLREGGAQYF.

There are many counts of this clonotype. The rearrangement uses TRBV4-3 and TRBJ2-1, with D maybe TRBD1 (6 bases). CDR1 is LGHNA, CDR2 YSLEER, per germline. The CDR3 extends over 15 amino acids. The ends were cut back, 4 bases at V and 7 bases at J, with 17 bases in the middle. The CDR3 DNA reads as TGCGCCAGCAGCCTGAGGGGGATGGGGGTAAATGAGCAGTTCTTC. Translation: CASSLRGMGVNEQFF.

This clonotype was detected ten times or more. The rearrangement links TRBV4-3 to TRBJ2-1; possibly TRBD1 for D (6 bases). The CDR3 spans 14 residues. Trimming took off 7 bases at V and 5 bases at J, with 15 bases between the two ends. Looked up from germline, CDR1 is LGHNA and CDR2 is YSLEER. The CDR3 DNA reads TGCGCCAGCACCCAGGGGCCTCCTCACAATGAGCAGTTCTTC. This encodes CASTQGPPHNEQFF.

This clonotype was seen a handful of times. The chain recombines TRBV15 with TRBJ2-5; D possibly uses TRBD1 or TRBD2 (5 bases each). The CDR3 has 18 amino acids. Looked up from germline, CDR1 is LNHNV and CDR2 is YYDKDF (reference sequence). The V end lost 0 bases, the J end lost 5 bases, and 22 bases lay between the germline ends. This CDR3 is CATSRDLATGTAEETQYF. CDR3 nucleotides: TGTGCCACCAGCAGAGATCTTGCGACCGGGACGGCGGAGGAGACCCAGTACTTC.

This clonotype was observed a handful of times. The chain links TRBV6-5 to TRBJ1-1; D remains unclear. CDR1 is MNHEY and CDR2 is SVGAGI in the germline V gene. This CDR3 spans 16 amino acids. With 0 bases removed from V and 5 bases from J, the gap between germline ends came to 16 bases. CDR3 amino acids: CASSYSPEGGYTEAFF. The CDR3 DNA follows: TGTGCCAGCAGTTACTCTCCCGAGGGCGGGTATACTGAAGCTTTCTTT.

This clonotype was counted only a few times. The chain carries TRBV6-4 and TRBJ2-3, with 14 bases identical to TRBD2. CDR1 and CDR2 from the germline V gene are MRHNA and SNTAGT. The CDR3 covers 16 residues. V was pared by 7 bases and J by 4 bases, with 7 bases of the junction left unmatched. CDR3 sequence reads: CASKRLAGGPPDTQYF. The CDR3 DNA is TGTGCCAGCAAAAGACTAGCGGGGGGGCCCCCAGATACGCAGTATTTT.

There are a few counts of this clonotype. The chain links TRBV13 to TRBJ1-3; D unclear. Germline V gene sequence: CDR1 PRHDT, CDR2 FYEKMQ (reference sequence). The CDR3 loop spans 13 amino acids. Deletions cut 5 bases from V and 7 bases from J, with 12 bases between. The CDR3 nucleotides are TGTGCCAGCAGCCTCGGTTTACCTAACACCATATATTTT. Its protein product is CASSLGLPNTIYF.

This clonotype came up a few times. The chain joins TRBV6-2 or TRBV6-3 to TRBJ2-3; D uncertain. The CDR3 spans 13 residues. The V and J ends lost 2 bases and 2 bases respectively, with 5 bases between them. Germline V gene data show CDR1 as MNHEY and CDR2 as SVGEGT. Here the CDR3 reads CASSYPTTDTQYF. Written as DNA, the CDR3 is TGTGCCAGCAGTTACCCGACCACAGATACGCAGTATTTT.

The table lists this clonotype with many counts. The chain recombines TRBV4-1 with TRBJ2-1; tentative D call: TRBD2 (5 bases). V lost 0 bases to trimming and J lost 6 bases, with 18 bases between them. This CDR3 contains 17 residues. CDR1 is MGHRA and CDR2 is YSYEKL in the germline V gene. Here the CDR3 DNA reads TGCGCCAGCAGCCAAGAGCTTCATCTCGGTGGAGGCAATGAGCAGTTCTTC. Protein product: CASSQELHLGGGNEQFF.

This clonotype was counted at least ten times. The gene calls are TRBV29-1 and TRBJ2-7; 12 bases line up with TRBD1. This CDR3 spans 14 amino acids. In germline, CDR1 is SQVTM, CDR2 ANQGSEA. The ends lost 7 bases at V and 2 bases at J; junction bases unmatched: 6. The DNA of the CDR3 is TGCAGCGCCGTGGGGGACAGGGGGCCCTACGAGCAGTACTTC. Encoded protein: CSAVGDRGPYEQYF.